These T cell receptor beta chains were read from a single sample in a study of blood T cells in healthy people across ages. MiXCR, applied by TCRdb to the 5' RACE reads, yields one record per CDR3 protein. There are about 970,000 distinct CDR3 sequences in the sample; 51% occur only once, and roughly a fifth lies in the top ten. Sequencing was carried out using blood. These receptors were collected from a woman aged 55-75 years in good health. CDR3s include the opening cysteine and the closing phenylalanine or tryptophan. A D gene is named only where the DNA matches it firmly. Where a row states a size, it is once, few, many or the class of an expanded clone; other rows omit it.

v_gene	d_gene	abundance	j_gene	CDR3aa	CDR3nt
TRBV2	.	.	TRBJ2-2	CASRRQGTTVAGELFF	TGTGCCAGCAGGAGACAGGGGACTACAGTAGCCGGGGAGCTGTTTTTT
TRBV4-1	TRBD2	once	TRBJ2-1	CASSQVGASGIYNEQFF	TGCGCCAGCAGCCAAGTTGGAGCTAGCGGGATTTACAATGAGCAGTTCTTC
TRBV20-1	.	.	TRBJ2-1	CSASRMSGLDNEQFF	TGCAGTGCTAGTAGGATGAGCGGGCTGGACAATGAGCAGTTCTTC
TRBV20-1	.	few	TRBJ1-5	CSAYRQPGQPQHF	TGCAGTGCCTATCGACAGCCGGGTCAGCCCCAGCATTTT
TRBV30	.	.	TRBJ1-1	CAWTTNTEAFF	TGTGCCTGGACCACGAACACTGAAGCTTTCTTT
TRBV15	.	.	TRBJ1-1	CATSGRGSVYTEAFF	TGTGCCACCAGCGGGAGGGGGTCAGTTTACACTGAAGCTTTCTTT
TRBV20-1	.	.	TRBJ1-4	CSARDPQGTTNEKLFF	TGCAGTGCTAGAGACCCCCAGGGAACAACTAATGAAAAACTGTTTTTT
TRBV4-3	.	few	TRBJ2-1	CASSQRGLVAYNEQFF	TGCGCCAGCAGCCAAAGGGGACTGGTAGCCTACAATGAGCAGTTCTTC
TRBV5-1	.	.	TRBJ1-4	CASSLGGKNEKLFF	TGCGCCAGCAGCTTGGGTGGGAAGAATGAAAAACTGTTTTTT
TRBV4-2	TRBD2	.	TRBJ2-2	CASSQDLAGNTGELFF	TGTGCCAGCAGCCAAGACCTAGCGGGGAACACCGGGGAGCTGTTTTTT
TRBV27	.	.	TRBJ2-7	CASSSQGAEQYF	TGTGCCAGCAGTTCACAGGGAGCCGAGCAGTACTTC